These 21 T cell receptor beta chains originate from one sample sequenced in a study of regulatory T cells in long-lasting Graves disease. Time point denoted: newly diagnosed GD, antithyroid drugs for less than 3 months. TCR sequences were obtained from RNA taken from PBMCs. Arm-PCR of CDR3 regions and iRepertoire HTBI primers were used to build TCR beta libraries. TCRdb reprocessed the multiplex PCR reads with MiXCR, giving one entry per CDR3 protein. The sample contains roughly 350,000 distinct CDR3 sequences, over 15% of which appear only once. The data were also submitted as part of a second study, on T cells in Graves' hyperthyroidism and ophthalmopathy.

The input for sequencing was peripheral blood mononuclear cells (PBMCs), taken at new diagnosis, from a patient treated with antithyroid drugs. These receptors were taken from a man in his forties with Graves disease.

Of note for this clonotype: It may be a read error: a sequence one base away is much more abundant. The gene calls are TRBV27 and TRBJ2-1, with 7 nucleotides matching TRBD1. After removal of 5 bases from V and 1 base from J, the junction contained 5 bases not matched to a gene. CDR1 is MNHEY, CDR2 SMNVEV, per germline (reference sequence). The CDR3 has 15 residues. The CDR3 coding sequence is TGTGCCAGCAGTACCCTGGGACAGTCCTACAATGAGCAGTTCTTC. It is translated as CASSTLGQSYNEQFF.

The chain recombines TRBV28 with TRBJ1-5, with TRBD1 as a possible D gene (5 bases). From germline, CDR1 is MDHEN and CDR2 SYDVKM. V gave up 3 bases and J gave up 6 bases, with 12 bases separating them. The CDR3 runs to 14 residues. Here the CDR3 DNA reads TGTGCCAGCAGTTTCAGGGTCGGGAGTCAGCCCCAGCATTTT. Its translation is CASSFRVGSQPQHF.

This clonotype was seen many times. The gene calls are TRBV2 and TRBJ1-5, with D perhaps TRBD1 (5 bases). CDR3 length: 14 amino acids. Germline loops: CDR1 SNHLY, CDR2 FYNNEI. V shed 2 bases and J shed 9 bases, with 14 bases lying between them. DNA of the CDR3: TGTGCCAGCAGTGAATCGGGACCCGGCGGGCCCCAGCATTTT. Its translation: CASSESGPGGPQHF.

There are many counts of this clonotype. The chain has TRBV9 and TRBJ2-5, with D possibly called TRBD1 or TRBD2 (6 bases each). The CDR3 consists of 15 residues. The V end was cut by 3 bases, the J end by 4 bases, with 16 bases between. Germline V gene sequence: CDR1 SGDLS, CDR2 YYNGEE. The CDR3: CASSGGGLVRETQYF. In nucleotides, the CDR3 is TGTGCCAGCAGCGGTGGGGGGCTTGTTCGAGAGACCCAGTACTTC.

This clonotype was seen repeatedly, ten times or more. J is TRBJ2-7 and V is TRBV7-2; no reliable D call. The CDR3 contains 13 residues. CDR1 and CDR2 (germline): SGHTA, FQGNSA. Trimming left V 3 bases short and J 1 base short, with 7 bases between. This CDR3 reads CASSLAGSYEQYF. As DNA, the CDR3 is TGTGCCAGCAGCTTGGCCGGATCCTACGAGCAGTACTTC. The entire variable domain, with the rest obtained from reference TRBV7-2 and TRBJ2-7, is as follows: GAGVSQSPSNKVTEKGKDVELRCDPISGHTALYWYRQSLGQGLEFLIYFQGNSAPDKSGLPSDRFSAERTGGSVSTLTIQRTQQEDSAVYLCASSLAGSYEQYFGPGTRLTVT.

This clonotype has ten or more counts. V is TRBV12-3 or TRBV12-4 and J is TRBJ2-5; 7 nucleotides line up with TRBD1. The CDR3 is made up of 13 amino acids. The V gene end was trimmed by 4 bases and the J gene end by 1 base; junction bases not matched to a gene: 0. CDR3 residues: CASSYRGQETQYF. CDR3 bases: TGTGCCAGCAGTTACAGGGGCCAAGAGACCCAGTACTTC.

This clonotype was recorded many times. The chain joins TRBV20-1 to TRBJ2-7; TRBD2 matches at 12 bases. This CDR3 spans 14 amino acids. Germline values: CDR1 DFQATT, CDR2 SNEGSKA (reference sequence). V lost 3 bases to trimming and J lost 2 bases; unmatched junction nucleotides: 2. CDR3: CSASLAGGPYEQYF. CDR3 DNA sequence: TGCAGTGCTAGCCTAGCGGGGGGGCCCTACGAGCAGTACTTC.

The chain couples TRBV9 to TRBJ2-1; 10 bases match TRBD2. The CDR3 length is 15 residues. Trimming took 2 bases from V and 12 from J; bases not matched to a gene: 11. CDR1 is SGDLS, CDR2 YYNGEE, per germline. This chain's CDR3 is CASSVGQRGGRGQFF. As DNA, the CDR3 is TGTGCCAGCAGCGTTGGCCAGCGGGGGGGCCGCGGGCAGTTCTTC. Full variable domain (outside the CDR3, taken from reference TRBV9 and TRBJ2-1): DSGVTQTPKHLITATGQRVTLRCSPRSGDLSVYWYQQSLDQGLQFLIQYYNGEERAKGNILERFSAQQFPDLHSELNLSSLELGDSALYFCASSVGQRGGRGQFFGPGTRLTVL.

This clonotype was seen repeatedly, ten times or more. The chain recombines TRBV2 with TRBJ2-1, with D tentatively TRBD1 (5 bases). This CDR3 region has 11 residues. The germline V gene has CDR1 SNHLY and CDR2 FYNNEI. The V end was cut by 8 bases, the J end by 9 bases, with 11 bases between. CDR3 sequence: CASGHRSEQFF. DNA of the CDR3: TGTGCCAGCGGGCACAGGTCTGAGCAGTTCTTC.

The genes are TRBV11-2 and TRBJ2-1; 9 nucleotides align to TRBD1. Trimming took 3 bases from V and 9 from J; bases not matched to a gene: 9. The CDR3 length is 15 residues. Germline V gene data show CDR1 as SGHAT and CDR2 as FQNNGV. CDR3 sequence reads: CASSFNRDRVFEQFF. The CDR3 bases are TGTGCCAGCAGCTTCAACCGGGACAGGGTCTTTGAGCAGTTCTTC.

This clonotype occurred many times. The chain is built from TRBV7-9 and TRBJ2-2; D gene unclear. Germline V gene lookup returns CDR1 SEHNR and CDR2 FQNEAQ (reference sequence). Trimming took 3 bases from V and 6 from J, leaving 8 bases between them. The CDR3 has 13 residues. The CDR3 is CASSLWGSGELFF. CDR3 nucleotide sequence: TGTGCCAGCAGCTTGTGGGGATCCGGGGAGCTGTTTTTT. Based on the CDR3 plus reference TRBV7-9 and TRBJ2-2, the full variable domain is DTGVSQNPRHKITKRGQNVTFRCDPISEHNRLYWYRQTLGQGPEFLTYFQNEAQLEKSRLLSDRFSAERPKGSFSTLEIQRTEQGDSAMYLCASSLWGSGELFFGEGSRLTVL.

The table lists this clonotype with a few counts. V and J are TRBV19 and TRBJ2-7, with D perhaps TRBD1 (5 bases). V lost 5 bases and J lost 0, with 14 bases in between. Germline-derived CDR1 and CDR2 are LNHDA and SQIVND (reference sequence). The CDR3 is 15 residues long. The CDR3 protein is CASSYAGHFSYEQYF. CDR3 sequence (DNA): TGTGCCAGTAGTTATGCAGGACACTTCTCCTACGAGCAGTACTTC.

This clonotype occurred a few times. This sequence may be a read error, since a much larger clone differs from it by one base. The chain's CDR3 is CASSLKDQPQHF. CDR3 coding DNA: TGTGCCAGCAGTTTGAAGGATCAGCCCCAGCATTTT. The chain carries TRBV6-4 and TRBJ1-5; D ambiguous. In germline, CDR1 is MRHNA, CDR2 SNTAGT. Trimming cost V 5 bases and J 5 bases, with 7 bases left between them. This CDR3 comprises 12 residues.

This clonotype was detected only a few times. The chain combines TRBV24-1 with TRBJ1-5; D not certain. With 5 bases removed from V and 4 bases from J, the gap between germline ends came to 8 bases. The germline CDR1 and CDR2 sequences are KGHDR and SFDVKD. The CDR3 extends over 13 amino acids. In DNA, the CDR3 is TGTGCCACCAGTGTTTTCAGTAATCAGCCCCAGCATTTT. Its translation is CATSVFSNQPQHF.

CDR3: CASSPVGRWNEQYF. CDR3 bases: TGTGCCAGCAGTCCCGTGGGTCGGTGGAACGAGCAGTACTTC. The rearrangement links TRBV6-2 or TRBV6-3 to TRBJ2-7; D is undetermined. The CDR3 runs 14 residues. V gave up 5 bases and J gave up 5 bases, with 16 bases separating them. Germline CDR1 reads MNHEY; CDR2 reads SVGEGT.

In its sample, this clonotype was seen a few times. The genes are TRBV5-1 and TRBJ2-7; TRBD1 matches at 9 bases. J gave up 4 bases and V 4 bases, and 12 bases lay outside the gene matches. Germline CDR1 SGHRS, CDR2 YFSETQ. CDR3 length: 16 residues. Here the CDR3 reads CASSPGARDRAYEQYF. CDR3 coding DNA: TGCGCCAGCAGCCCGGGCGCTCGGGACAGGGCTTACGAGCAGTACTTC.

This clonotype was counted many times. The rearrangement uses TRBV20-1 and TRBJ1-4; D unclear. The CDR3 contains 16 residues. Germline-derived CDR1 and CDR2 are DFQATT and SNEGSKA (reference sequence). V was clipped by 1 base and J by 6 bases, with 18 bases between them. The CDR3 DNA is TGCAGTGCTAGAGGTAGAACAAGGGTGGTGGATGAAAAACTGTTTTTT. Its translation is CSARGRTRVVDEKLFF.

In this sample, this clonotype turned up many times. The chain couples TRBV7-2 to TRBJ1-1; a possible D gene is TRBD1 (5 bases). V dropped 5 bases and J dropped 10 bases, with 14 bases sitting between them. This CDR3 is built from 12 residues. Germline V gene sequence: CDR1 SGHTA, CDR2 FQGNSA. As DNA, the CDR3 is TGTGCCAGCAGCCATAGGGTGGGGCGAGCTTTCTTT. Translation: CASSHRVGRAFF.

This clonotype was seen a few times. DNA of the CDR3: TGTGCCAGTAAACGGGCGGCCGGGGCCAACGTCCTGACTTTC. This translates into CASKRAAGANVLTF. V gene TRBV19 combines with J gene TRBJ2-6; D remains ambiguous. Germline V gene data show CDR1 as LNHDA and CDR2 as SQIVND (reference sequence). The germline V and J ends were trimmed by 7 bases and 4 bases, with 11 bases remaining between them. This CDR3 is 14 amino acids long. Complete variable domain (other parts from reference TRBV19 and TRBJ2-6): DGGITQSPKYLFRKEGQNVTLSCEQNLNHDAMYWYRQDPGQGLRLIYYSQIVNDFQKGDIAEGYSVSREKKESFPLTVTSAQKNPTAFYLCASKRAAGANVLTFGAGSRLTVL.

The J gene is TRBJ1-5, the V gene TRBV15; D gene unclear. CDR3 length equals 14 residues. Germline V gene lookup returns CDR1 LNHNV and CDR2 YYDKDF (reference sequence). With 3 bases removed from V and 9 bases from J, the gap between germline ends came to 15 bases. The CDR3 nucleotides are TGTGCCACCAGCAGGGCTACATCCGACGGGCCCCAGCATTTT. This gives the protein CATSRATSDGPQHF.

This clonotype occurred many times. The genes are TRBV18 and TRBJ1-1; D is undetermined. Between the trimmed V and J ends, which lost 6 bases and 4 bases, there was a span of 12 bases. Germline CDR1 and CDR2: KGHSH and LQKENI. The CDR3 loop spans 13 amino acids. The DNA of the CDR3 is TGTGCCAGCTCCCCCGGGCTGGGCACTGAAGCTTTCTTT. This translates into CASSPGLGTEAFF.